This TCR beta chain comes out of a study of T cells in Graves' hyperthyroidism and ophthalmopathy (dated by TCRdb to about 2019). For the study in its entirety: Peripheral blood samples were taken at initial diagnosis, before any treatment was given. TCR V-J signatures able to tell the groups apart were searched for in a discovery cohort of approximately 95 patients, of whom over 40 had Graves' ophthalmopathy and under 65 had stable Graves' hyperthyroidism. Prospective prediction of ophthalmopathy was tested in an independent validation cohort of fewer than 20 hyperthyroidism patients and 17 patients who later progressed to ophthalmopathy. The 100 discovery patients were randomly split 7:3 into training and test sets. Thyroid tissue and blood T-cell repertoires from more than five Graves' hyperthyroidism patients were also compared in the study. Once sampling was done, hyperthyroidism patients were given methimazole at a starting dose of 30 mg daily, whereas ophthalmopathy patients were given high-dose intravenous methylprednisolone. The paper reports TCR Vbeta CDR3 sequencing of some 140 peripheral blood samples: some 41 ophthalmopathy, fewer than 80 hyperthyroidism and around 17 progressor patients. Points the paper makes about the study in general: Sample size was not statistically predetermined, and investigators were not blinded to group allocation. A model built on a 13 V-J signature distinguished ophthalmopathy from stable hyperthyroidism, reaching 85% to 90% sensitivity and about 81% specificity in cross-validation and 80%/75% in testing. In validation, progression to ophthalmopathy was predicted by the model with approximately 67% sensitivity and roughly 76% specificity, a median of 6.5 months before onset. Most expanded thyroid clonotypes (frequency above 0.001) were also detected in blood, a finding suggesting that blood repertoires may reflect thyroid immune responses.

The hyperthyroidism patients were between 18 and 65 years old and newly diagnosed, with a disease duration of less than 2 months. Any patient with an uncontrolled infection, another autoimmune disease, pregnancy or lactation was excluded. Clinical symptoms, serum thyroxine and TRAb, thyroid ultrasound, and orbital computed tomography formed the basis for the diagnoses. For progressor patients, blood was drawn at the first diagnosis of hyperthyroidism, before any ophthalmopathy symptoms had appeared. Ficoll-Paque density gradient centrifugation was used to isolate PBMCs from about 10 ml of fresh peripheral blood. Progressor patients were defined as those initially diagnosed with Graves' hyperthyroidism in whom ophthalmopathy developed during follow-up. Trizol reagent was used to extract total RNA, and RNA quality was then checked on an Agilent 2100 Bioanalyzer. The TCR beta CDR3 regions were amplified from the RNA transcripts. For the first round of RT-PCR on the TCR CDR3, the HTBI primer set was used together with the Qiagen OneStep RT-PCR kit. The libraries were constructed in a second round of multiplex PCR and then size-selected and purified. The libraries were sequenced on an Illumina HiSeq2000 using paired-end 100 bp reads. The authors' analysis ran thus. SOAPnuke was used to process the raw data, with reads discarded if the reads contained adapters or uncalled bases, had a mean Phred below 15, or lacked an exact constant-primer or identifier match. High-quality paired reads were merged with COPE v1.2.5, and unique nucleotide sequences were defined as clonotypes. MiTCR v1.1 was used to align the clonotypes against IMGT TRBV, TRBD and TRBJ reference segments. The analysis included only V-J combinations with a frequency above 0.0001, which together covered roughly 99% of the repertoires. The TCS score was defined as the ratio of F50 (clonal expansion) to E x V (chaos), calculated using BLOSUM62-based TCRdist between CDR3 peptides within each V-J. Welch's t-statistics and random forest reduced roughly 500 V-J features to around 14, which were used in a naive Bayes classifier (R e1071). The public sequencing data were trimmed at Q25 with fastp and processed into clonotypes with MiXCR by TCRdb, which kept only in-frame beta chains. Rows with a matching CDR3 protein are joined into one entry that keeps the most common DNA and genes. The V and J calls shown here were made by TCRdb, not taken from the authors' results. Across this sample there are a few hundred thousand distinct CDR3 sequences, with approximately 15% seen only once. The ten largest clones take up roughly 20% of the sample.

About this clonotype itself: Its antigen is still unknown. Just one base apart from a much larger clone, this may be a read error.

CDR1 MNHNS and CDR2 SASEGT were looked up in the germline V gene. The CDR3 goes from the cysteine to the phenylalanine over 14 residues. Only the CDR3 part of the read is kept: 42 bases, read in frame from the first base. Material: blood. This receptor was taken from a man younger than 40 with Graves' hyperthyroidism that later progressed to Graves' ophthalmopathy. The rearranged segments are TRBV6-1 and TRBJ1-5; the D segment could be TRBD1, given 5 matching bases. The DNA sequence is given as TGTGCCAGCAGTGAAGTATGGGGCAATCAGCCCCGGCATTTT. It translates to CASSEVWGNQPRHF.